The text below deals with one T cell receptor beta chain. These data originate in a study of blood T cell repertoires in COVID-19. Repertoires were generated with immunoSEQ multiplex PCR, while TCRdb's copy carries only in-frame clones and drops some. The sample has 40,000 to 45,000 clones, 75% to 90% seen once; the top ten hold around a fifth. This receptor was identified in a man over 45 with active COVID-19. Input material: peripheral blood.

This CDR3 reads CASSKQGAEAFF. DNA for the CDR3: TGTGCCAGTAGTAAACAGGGGGCTGAAGCTTTCTTT. V is TRBV19 and J is TRBJ1-1; 8 bases line up with TRBD1. The CDR3 is 12 residues long. Germline trimming cut 4 bases from V and 6 bases from J; bases unmatched to any gene: 1. Germline V lookup: CDR1 LNHDA, CDR2 SQIVND (reference sequence). Together with reference TRBV19 and TRBJ1-1, the CDR3 gives the full variable domain: DGGITQSPKYLFRKEGQNVTLSCEQNLNHDAMYWYRQDPGQGLRLIYYSQIVNDFQKGDIAEGYSVSREKKESFPLTVTSAQKNPTAFYLCASSKQGAEAFFGQGTRLTVV.